Each of the 14 T cell receptor beta chains below was sequenced from the same sample in a study of cytomegalovirus exposure and HLA in healthy donors. The PCR made use of 60 Vbeta and 13 Jbeta primers. Generated by immunoSEQ multiplex PCR, the TCRdb table keeps only in-frame clones and is missing some. The sample lists 200,000 to 250,000 clones, around 80% occurring once. Sample: PBMCs. The receptors shown here come from a girl aged 2-9 years in good health and CMV-seronegative.

In nucleotides, the CDR3 is TGTGCCAGCAGTGAAAGGGAGGGGCTGGATTCACCCCTCCACTTT. This sequence encodes CASSEREGLDSPLHF. V and J are TRBV2 and TRBJ1-6; D possibly corresponds to TRBD1 (5 bases). This CDR3 spans 15 amino acids. Germline values: CDR1 SNHLY, CDR2 FYNNEI. Trimming shortened V by 2 bases and J by 8 bases, and 13 bases separated the two germline ends.

A single count supports this clone. The rearrangement links TRBV19 to TRBJ1-2; 9 bases match TRBD1. CDR3 size: 16 residues. Germline CDR1 is LNHDA and CDR2 is SQIVND (reference sequence). The ends lost 2 bases at V and 2 bases at J; junction bases unmatched: 6. The CDR3 region is CASSILGQGGNYGYTF. In DNA form, the CDR3 reads TGTGCCAGTAGTATATTGGGACAGGGAGGGAACTATGGCTACACCTTC.

The chain has TRBV7-2 and TRBJ2-7; D is perhaps TRBD1 (5 bases). The V end was cut by 0 bases, the J end by 2 bases, with 11 bases between. The CDR3 consists of 15 residues. Germline assignment: CDR1 SGHTA and CDR2 FQGNSA. The CDR3 sequence: CASSLAFRGTYEQYF. CDR3 nucleotide sequence: TGTGCCAGCAGCTTAGCTTTTAGGGGCACCTACGAGCAGTACTTC.

The chain links TRBV2 to TRBJ1-2; TRBD1 matches 7 bases. CDR1 is SNHLY, CDR2 FYNNEI, per germline. CDR3 length: 14 residues. The J segment lost 5 bases and the V segment lost 4 bases, leaving 7 bases of the junction unmatched. The CDR3 protein is CASSGGQTDYGYTF. Here the CDR3 DNA reads TGTGCCAGCAGTGGGGGACAGACGGATTATGGCTACACCTTC.

The J gene is TRBJ1-2, the V gene TRBV21-1; the table names TRBD1, a call not compared with the DNA. TRBV21-1 is assigned pseudogene status. There are 15 residues in the CDR3. The CDR3 DNA follows: TGTGCCAGCAGCAATATGGCAGGGCTTGACTATGGCTACACCTTC. The encoded protein is CASSNMAGLDYGYTF.

V usage is TRBV18 and J usage is TRBJ1-5; D gene ambiguous. Per the germline V gene, CDR1 is KGHSH and CDR2 is LQKENI. The ends were cut back, 2 bases at V and 5 bases at J, with 10 bases in the middle. The CDR3 has 14 amino acids. CDR3 DNA: TGTGCCAGCTCACCAAGGCGGGGTGATCAGCCCCAGCATTTT. This sequence encodes CASSPRRGDQPQHF.

This clone occurred once. The chain combines TRBV28 with TRBJ2-5, with D perhaps TRBD1 (7 bases). Germline V gene lookup returns CDR1 MDHEN and CDR2 SYDVKM. V was shortened by 3 bases and J by 3 bases, with 14 bases between the two germline ends. CDR3 length: 15 amino acids. DNA for the CDR3: TGTGCCAGCAGTTTTTATCGGGGGACAGAAGAGACCCAGTACTTC. Translating gives CASSFYRGTEETQYF.

This sequence joins TRBV6-5 and TRBJ1-6, with D unclear. The CDR3 has 13 residues. The V end was cut by 6 bases, the J end by 11 bases, with 14 bases between. Germline CDR1 MNHEY, CDR2 SVGAGI. This CDR3 reads CASRSLGGAPLHF. CDR3 sequence (DNA): TGTGCCAGCAGGTCTTTGGGCGGGGCACCCCTCCACTTT.

The CDR3 DNA reads TGTGCCAGCGCCCCCCTAGGGGACAGGGGGCGTTATGGCTACACCTTC. Encoded protein: CASAPLGDRGRYGYTF. The chain is built from TRBV27 and TRBJ1-2; TRBD1 matches at 12 bases. There are 16 residues in the CDR3. Trimming took 8 bases from V and 5 from J; bases not matched to a gene: 12. CDR1 and CDR2 from the germline V gene are MNHEY and SMNVEV (reference sequence).

V and J are TRBV18 and TRBJ2-5; 9 nucleotides agree with TRBD2. J lost 2 bases, V lost 3 bases, and 10 bases had no gene match. Germline loops: CDR1 KGHSH, CDR2 LQKENI. The CDR3 is made up of 17 amino acids. CDR3 region: CASSPLRAGGLQETQYF. The CDR3 nucleotides read TGTGCCAGCTCACCCCTTCGGGCGGGGGGGTTACAAGAGACCCAGTACTTC.

A few counts support this clone. V is TRBV7-9 and J is TRBJ1-5, with D maybe TRBD1 (6 bases). Germline lookup yields CDR1 SEHNR and CDR2 FQNEAQ (reference sequence). V was trimmed by 6 bases and J by 6 bases, leaving 18 bases between them. This CDR3 contains 15 residues. CDR3 nucleotides: TGTGCCAGCAGTCAAACCAACCACAGGGCTCAGCCCCAGCATTTT. This codes for CASSQTNHRAQPQHF. The whole variable domain, filled in from reference TRBV7-9 and TRBJ1-5, reads DTGVSQNPRHKITKRGQNVTFRCDPISEHNRLYWYRQTLGQGPEFLTYFQNEAQLEKSRLLSDRFSAERPKGSFSTLEIQRTEQGDSAMYLCASSQTNHRAQPQHFGDGTRLSIL.

The chain couples TRBV7-6 to TRBJ2-3; 16 bases agree with TRBD2. V shed 1 base, J shed 6 bases, and the junction held 4 bases outside the gene matches. CDR1 is SGHVS and CDR2 is FNYEAQ in the germline V gene. CDR3 length: 17 residues. CDR3 coding DNA: TGTGCCAGCAGCTTAGGGGGACTAGCGGGGGGGCAGGATACGCAGTATTTT. Its protein product is CASSLGGLAGGQDTQYF.

With regard to this clone: The same CDR3 can be traced to other DNA sequences in this sample. The rearrangement joins TRBV19 to TRBJ1-1; no definite D call. The CDR3 is made up of 14 amino acids. Deletions cut 4 bases from V and 1 base from J, with 10 bases between. Germline V gene sequence: CDR1 LNHDA, CDR2 SQIVND (reference sequence). The CDR3 sequence: CASSTGGRNTEAFF. CDR3 bases: TGTGCCAGTAGTACCGGAGGGAGGAACACTGAAGCTTTCTTT.

This clone was observed a single time. This chain joins TRBV5-1 and TRBJ1-1; a possible D gene is TRBD1 (5 bases). Germline V gene sequence: CDR1 SGHRS, CDR2 YFSETQ. The CDR3 totals 15 residues. With 4 bases removed from V and 0 bases from J, the gap between germline ends came to 13 bases. CDR3 amino acids: CASSPTGGMNTEAFF. CDR3 coding DNA: TGCGCCAGCAGCCCGACGGGGGGGATGAACACTGAAGCTTTCTTT.